This TCR beta chain stems from a study of PD-1 blockade in mismatch repair-deficient tumors. Study summary: All were previously treated, progressing patients with around eleven mismatch repair-deficient cancer types.

V was clipped by 7 bases and J by 1 base, with 11 bases between them. Germline V gene lookup returns CDR1 SGHRS and CDR2 YFSETQ. The CDR3 covers 13 residues. Data came from immunoSEQ multiplex PCR; TCRdb stores just in-frame clones and leaves some out. The repertoire holds more than 90,000 clones, with 70% to 80% as singletons. All patients were mismatch repair deficient, assessed by either PCR or immunohistochemistry. A few pembrolizumab responders had their TCRs sequenced. This sample comprised peripheral blood, obtained 60 weeks after starting pembrolizumab. The TCR comes from an adult with mismatch repair-deficient cancer. V and J are TRBV5-1 and TRBJ1-1, with D possibly TRBD1 on 6 matching bases. The CDR3 is CASQGQTNTEAFF. In DNA form, the CDR3 reads TGCGCCAGCCAAGGACAGACGAACACTGAAGCTTTCTTT.